One and the same sample provided the 12 T cell receptor beta chains below, sequenced in a study of blood T cell repertoires in COVID-19. The repertoire was sequenced with immunoSEQ multiplex PCR; TCRdb's copy has only in-frame clones and lacks some. This sample carries roughly 75,000 clones, almost 85% of them seen once, and the ten largest clones take roughly 9.6%. Sequenced: peripheral blood. The receptor set was obtained from a man aged 45-65 years with COVID-19, enrolled during active disease.

This clone was recorded once. This chain connects TRBV27 to TRBJ2-1, with TRBD2 as a possible D gene (6 bases). Germline CDR1 and CDR2: MNHEY and SMNVEV (reference sequence). The V and J ends lost 6 bases and 4 bases respectively, with 16 bases between them. The CDR3 sequence is 15 residues long. In DNA, the CDR3 is TGTGCCAGCAGCAGAGGCGGGATGGCTTACAATGAGCAGTTCTTC. This codes for CASSRGGMAYNEQFF.

V and J are TRBV7-2 and TRBJ2-2; a weak D match, TRBD1 (6 bases). Germline CDR1 and CDR2: SGHTA and FQGNSA. The CDR3 is 16 residues long. V was pared by 1 base and J by 1 base, with 10 bases between. The CDR3 is CASSLGGQLNTGELFF. CDR3 DNA sequence: TGTGCCAGCAGCTTAGGCGGACAGCTGAACACCGGGGAGCTGTTTTTT.

The rearrangement links TRBV27 to TRBJ2-7; 8 bases line up with TRBD2. The V segment lost 5 bases and the J segment 2 bases; nucleotides outside the gene matches: 8. CDR1 MNHEY and CDR2 SMNVEV come from the germline V gene (reference sequence). CDR3 length equals 15 residues. The CDR3 bases are TGTGCCAGCAGTGAATCCGGGACTAGACCCTACGAGCAGTACTTC. This sequence encodes CASSESGTRPYEQYF.

This clone was seen a handful of times. V usage is TRBV30 and J usage is TRBJ2-7, with D hard to call. V lost 3 bases to trimming and J lost 3 bases, with 15 bases between them. Germline CDR1 is GTSNPN and CDR2 is SVGIG (reference sequence). CDR3 length: 14 residues. The CDR3, as DNA: TGTGCCTGGAGGGTGTATAGACAACACTACGAGCAGTACTTC. This codes for CAWRVYRQHYEQYF.

This clone was recorded only once. The chain has TRBV7-3 and TRBJ2-1, with D possibly TRBD2 on 6 matching bases. The germline CDR1 and CDR2 sequences are SGHTA and FQGTGA. This CDR3 is built from 14 residues. Trimming removed 5 bases from V and 7 bases from J, with 15 bases in between. The CDR3 is CASSPGTGGNEQFF. CDR3 DNA sequence: TGTGCCAGCAGCCCCGGGACTGGGGGGAATGAGCAGTTCTTC.

This chain joins TRBV20-1 and TRBJ1-5, with D perhaps TRBD1 (6 bases). The germline V and J ends were trimmed by 3 bases and 1 base, with 13 bases remaining between them. CDR1 and CDR2 (germline): DFQATT, SNEGSKA (reference sequence). The CDR3 consists of 15 residues. CDR3 nucleotide sequence: TGCAGTGCTAGTTGGGGGCGGGCAAGCAATCAGCCCCAGCATTTT. Protein: CSASWGRASNQPQHF.

Only one count was recorded for this clone. The chain combines TRBV28 with TRBJ1-4; D unresolved. Looked up from germline, CDR1 is MDHEN and CDR2 is SYDVKM. CDR3 length equals 14 residues. Trimming took 5 bases from V and 8 from J, leaving 15 bases between them. Here the CDR3 reads CASSRPGRAEKLFF. In DNA form, the CDR3 reads TGTGCCAGCAGTAGACCCGGGAGGGCCGAAAAACTGTTTTTT.

The chain carries TRBV11-2 and TRBJ1-3; 8 nucleotides agree with TRBD1. The CDR3 consists of 16 residues. Germline-derived CDR1 and CDR2 are SGHAT and FQNNGV. Unmatched junction bases numbered 9, after V lost 1 base and J lost 7 bases. The CDR3 DNA sequence: TGTGCCAGCAGCTTAGGTAGACAGGGGCCCGGCAACACCATATATTTT. Protein: CASSLGRQGPGNTIYF.

The V call is TRBV6-5, the J call TRBJ1-2; D unclear. V gave up 2 bases and J gave up 0 bases, with 7 bases separating them. The germline V gene encodes CDR1 MNHEY and CDR2 SVGAGI. The CDR3 consists of 14 residues. CDR3 residues: CASSYDSANYGYTF. DNA of the CDR3: TGTGCCAGCAGTTACGATTCAGCTAACTATGGCTACACCTTC.

J is TRBJ2-2 and V is TRBV7-9; no clear D gene. The CDR3 length is 15 residues. Germline V CDR1 and CDR2: SEHNR, FQNEAQ (reference sequence). Trimming cost V 2 bases and J 2 bases, with 9 bases left between them. The CDR3 loop reads CASSLSRLNTGELFF. For the CDR3, the DNA is TGTGCCAGCAGCTTATCCCGTCTAAACACCGGGGAGCTGTTTTTT.

This sequence joins TRBV29-1 and TRBJ2-7; 7 bases agree with TRBD2. This CDR3 comprises 13 residues. Per germline, CDR1 SQVTM and CDR2 ANQGSEA. V dropped 7 bases and J dropped 4; count of bases not matched to a gene: 10. DNA of the CDR3: TGCAGCGCTACCGGGACTAACCAATACGAGCAGTACTTC. Translated: CSATGTNQYEQYF.

This sequence joins TRBV19 and TRBJ1-5, with 7 positions matching TRBD1. Germline V gives CDR1 LNHDA, CDR2 SQIVND (reference sequence). J gave up 6 bases and V 1 base, and 6 bases lay outside the gene matches. The CDR3 extends over 15 amino acids. CDR3 in DNA: TGTGCCAGTAGTATAGGGGCAGGGGGAGCTCAGCCCCAGCATTTT. This sequence encodes CASSIGAGGAQPQHF.